Listed below are T cell receptor beta chains from one sample, sequenced in a study of blood T cell repertoires in COVID-19. Assay: immunoSEQ multiplex PCR; the TCRdb copy retains only in-frame clones and omits some. The data contain roughly 68,000 clones, around 82% of them singletons. Material: peripheral blood. The receptor set was obtained from a man older than 75 with active COVID-19. Both conserved end residues are part of each CDR3. D genes are given only for firm matches. A clone size is listed for some rows: how often the clone was seen (once, few, many), or a class if it is expanded.

D	V	J	size	CDR3	DNA
TRBD1	TRBV11-2	TRBJ1-6	NA	CASSLVGQGLYSPLHF	TGTGCCAGCAGCTTAGTAGGACAGGGGCTGTATTCACCCCTCCACTTT
NA	TRBV12-3/TRBV12-4	TRBJ1-5	NA	CASSRQGDQPQHF	TGTGCCAGCAGTCGTCAGGGTGATCAGCCCCAGCATTTT
TRBD2	TRBV10-3	TRBJ2-7	NA	CAITGTSGNREQYF	TGTGCCATCACTGGGACTAGCGGGAATCGCGAGCAGTACTTC
TRBD1	TRBV11-2	TRBJ2-5	NA	CASSLAGGAGETQYF	TGTGCCAGCAGCTTAGCAGGGGGCGCCGGAGAGACCCAGTACTTC
NA	TRBV7-9	TRBJ1-5	NA	CASSLSTWQPQHF	TGTGCCAGCAGCTTATCTACGTGGCAGCCCCAGCATTTT
NA	TRBV7-2	TRBJ2-4	NA	CASSSGLLKNIQYF	TGTGCCAGCAGCTCGGGACTCCTAAAAAACATTCAGTACTTC
TRBD1	TRBV9	TRBJ1-2	NA	CASSPTGTGVYGYTF	TGTGCCAGCAGCCCGACCGGGACAGGGGTCTATGGCTACACCTTC
TRBD2	TRBV5-4	TRBJ2-2	NA	CASIQTSGTRGTGELFF	TGTGCCAGCATCCAGACCTCCGGGACTAGGGGCACCGGGGAGCTGTTTTTT
NA	TRBV9	TRBJ1-6	few	CASSVGGTRTLHF	TGTGCCAGCAGCGTAGGGGGGACACGGACCCTCCACTTT
TRBD1	TRBV9	TRBJ2-2	NA	CASSPQGTGELFF	TGTGCCAGCAGCCCACAGGGGACCGGGGAGCTGTTTTTT
NA	TRBV18	TRBJ1-5	NA	CASSPKKTGLNQPQHF	TGTGCCAGCTCACCGAAGAAGACAGGCCTCAATCAGCCCCAGCATTTT
NA	TRBV7-2	TRBJ1-3	few	CASSLVFERSGNTIYF	TGTGCCAGCAGCCTAGTCTTTGAGCGCTCTGGAAACACCATATATTTT
TRBD1	TRBV29-1	TRBJ1-5	few	CSVVTGPGQPQHF	TGCAGCGTAGTGACAGGGCCGGGTCAGCCCCAGCATTTT
TRBD2	TRBV19	TRBJ2-1	NA	CASGTSGGNEQFF	TGTGCCAGCGGGACTAGCGGGGGAAATGAGCAGTTCTTC
NA	TRBV5-1	TRBJ2-5	NA	CASSSGTDPLQETQYF	TGCGCCAGCAGCTCCGGGACTGACCCTTTACAAGAGACCCAGTACTTC
NA	TRBV9	TRBJ2-5	NA	CASSVTQGRETQYF	TGTGCCAGCAGCGTAACACAGGGAAGGGAGACCCAGTACTTC
TRBD1	TRBV6-6	TRBJ2-2	once	CASSNGQGAGELFF	TGTGCCAGCAGCAATGGACAGGGGGCCGGGGAGCTGTTTTTT
NA	TRBV6-5	TRBJ2-7	NA	CASSYSWGQSSYEQYF	TGTGCCAGCAGTTACTCCTGGGGCCAGAGCTCCTACGAGCAGTACTTC
TRBD1	TRBV11-2	TRBJ1-4	NA	CASSVAKQGALGKLFF	TGTGCCAGCAGCGTAGCAAAACAGGGGGCGCTTGGAAAACTGTTTTTT
NA	TRBV4-3	TRBJ2-1	NA	CASSQGGRADNEQFF	TGCGCCAGCAGCCAAGGTGGGCGGGCCGACAATGAGCAGTTCTTC
NA	TRBV5-4	TRBJ1-2	NA	CASSLGLIGGDGYTF	TGTGCCAGCAGCTTGGGTCTAATAGGAGGGGACGGCTACACCTTC
NA	TRBV5-1	TRBJ2-5	NA	CASSGGAYQETQYF	TGCGCCAGCAGTGGCGGGGCGTACCAAGAGACCCAGTACTTC
NA	TRBV5-5	TRBJ1-1	NA	CASSSGRTVNTEAFF	TGTGCCAGCAGCAGCGGCCGGACGGTGAACACTGAAGCTTTCTTT
NA	TRBV11-2	TRBJ1-2	NA	CASSSRRGVNYGYTF	TGTGCCAGCAGCTCTCGTCGGGGGGTAAACTATGGCTACACCTTC
NA	TRBV7-9	TRBJ2-1	NA	CASSLRGRGADNEQFF	TGTGCCAGCAGCTTACGAGGGCGGGGAGCCGACAATGAGCAGTTCTTC
TRBD2	TRBV7-2	TRBJ2-7	few	CASSLGLAPYEQYF	TGTGCCAGCAGCCTTGGACTAGCCCCCTACGAGCAGTACTTC
TRBD2	TRBV12-5	TRBJ2-5	NA	CASGPGLAVQETQYF	TGTGCTAGTGGTCCGGGACTAGCGGTTCAAGAGACCCAGTACTTC
NA	TRBV2	TRBJ2-7	NA	CASGKTGEQYF	TGTGCCAGCGGGAAGACGGGGGAGCAGTACTTC
NA	TRBV7-8	TRBJ2-7	NA	CASSLEGTIPYEQYF	TGTGCCAGCAGCTTAGAAGGGACAATACCCTACGAGCAGTACTTC
TRBD2	TRBV6-6	TRBJ2-2	NA	CASGVAGALNTGELFF	TGTGCCAGCGGGGTAGCGGGCGCCTTGAACACCGGGGAGCTGTTTTTT
TRBD2	TRBV7-2	TRBJ2-1	once	CASSSGTSGTIGEQFF	TGTGCCAGCAGCTCCGGGACTAGCGGGACCATAGGGGAGCAGTTCTTC
TRBD2	TRBV4-2	TRBJ2-5	NA	CASSHLTRGGSWETQYF	TGTGCCAGCAGCCATCTTACACGCGGGGGGAGTTGGGAGACCCAGTACTTC
TRBD2	TRBV9	TRBJ2-1	NA	CASSPRTSGRNEQFF	TGTGCCAGCAGCCCCAGGACTAGCGGGAGGAATGAGCAGTTCTTC
TRBD2	TRBV6-1	TRBJ2-3	NA	CASSEVGGGARDTQYF	TGTGCCAGCAGTGAAGTCGGGGGAGGGGCGAGAGATACGCAGTATTTT
NA	TRBV6-5	TRBJ1-1	NA	CASRARGGANTEAFF	TGTGCCAGCCGGGCGAGGGGGGGCGCGAACACTGAAGCTTTCTTT
NA	TRBV6-2/TRBV6-3	TRBJ2-7	NA	CASSSAGAVSYEQYF	TGTGCCAGCAGTTCAGCGGGTGCCGTTTCCTACGAGCAGTACTTC
NA	TRBV7-3	TRBJ1-1	NA	CASSLMAGRTEAFF	TGTGCCAGCAGCTTAATGGCGGGTCGCACTGAAGCTTTCTTT
TRBD2	TRBV7-3	TRBJ2-3	NA	CASSQLAGGTDTQYF	TGTGCCAGCAGCCAACTAGCGGGGGGTACAGATACGCAGTATTTT
TRBD2	TRBV29-1	TRBJ2-7	NA	CSVEGLSNGRASYEQYF	TGCAGCGTTGAAGGACTCTCAAATGGGAGGGCATCCTACGAGCAGTACTTC
NA	TRBV6-1	TRBJ2-1	few	CASSEEFGSGAYNEQFF	TGTGCCAGCAGTGAGGAATTCGGCAGCGGAGCCTACAATGAGCAGTTCTTC